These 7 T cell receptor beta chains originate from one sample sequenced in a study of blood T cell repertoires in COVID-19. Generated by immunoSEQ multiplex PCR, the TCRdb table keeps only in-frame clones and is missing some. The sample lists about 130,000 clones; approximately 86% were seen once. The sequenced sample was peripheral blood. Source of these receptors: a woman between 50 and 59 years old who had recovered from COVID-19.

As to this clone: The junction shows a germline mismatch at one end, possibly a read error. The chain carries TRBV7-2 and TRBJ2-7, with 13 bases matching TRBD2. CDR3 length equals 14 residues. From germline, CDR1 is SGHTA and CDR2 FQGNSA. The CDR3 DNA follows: TGTGCCAGCAGCCCAGGGACTAGCGGGAATGAGCAGCACTTC. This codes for CASSPGTSGNEQHF.

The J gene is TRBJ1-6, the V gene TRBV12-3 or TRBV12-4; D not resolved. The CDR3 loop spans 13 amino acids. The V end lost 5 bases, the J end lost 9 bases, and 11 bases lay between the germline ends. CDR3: CASSPHGASPLHF. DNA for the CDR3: TGTGCCAGCAGTCCTCATGGAGCTTCACCCCTCCACTTT.

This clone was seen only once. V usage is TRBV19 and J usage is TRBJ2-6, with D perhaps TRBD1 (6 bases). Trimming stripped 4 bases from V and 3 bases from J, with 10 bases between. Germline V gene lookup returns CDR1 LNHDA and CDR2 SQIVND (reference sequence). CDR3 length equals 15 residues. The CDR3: CASSKQGYGANVLTF. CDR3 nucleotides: TGTGCCAGTAGTAAACAGGGATATGGGGCCAACGTCCTGACTTTC.

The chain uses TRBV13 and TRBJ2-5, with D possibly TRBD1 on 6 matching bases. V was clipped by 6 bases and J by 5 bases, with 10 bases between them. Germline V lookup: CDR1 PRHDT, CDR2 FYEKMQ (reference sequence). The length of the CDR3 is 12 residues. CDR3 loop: CASRSGVETQYF. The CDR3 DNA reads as TGTGCCAGCAGATCAGGGGTGGAGACCCAGTACTTC.

CDR3 coding DNA: TGTGCCAGCAGCTTAGCCCACAGGGGTAGTGGCTACACCTTC. Amino acid sequence: CASSLAHRGSGYTF. The chain carries TRBV7-2 and TRBJ1-2; 7 positions match TRBD1. Unmatched junction bases numbered 5, after V lost 0 bases and J lost 7 bases. Germline-derived CDR1 and CDR2 are SGHTA and FQGNSA. This CDR3 contains 14 residues.

The CDR3 spells CASRPTANYGYTF. CDR3 sequence (DNA): TGTGCCAGCAGGCCGACAGCCAACTATGGCTACACCTTC. This chain joins TRBV6-5 and TRBJ1-2, with D possibly matching TRBD1 (5 bases). V was cut by 6 bases and J by 2 bases, with 10 bases left in between. The germline V gene encodes CDR1 MNHEY and CDR2 SVGAGI. The length of the CDR3 is 13 residues.

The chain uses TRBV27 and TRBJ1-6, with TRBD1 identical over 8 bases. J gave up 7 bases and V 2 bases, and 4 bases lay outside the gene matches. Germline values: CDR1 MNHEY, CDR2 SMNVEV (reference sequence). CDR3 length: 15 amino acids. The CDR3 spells CASSLRGQGNSPLHF. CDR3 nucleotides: TGTGCCAGCAGTTTAAGAGGACAGGGAAATTCACCCCTCCACTTT.